One and the same sample provided the 23 T cell receptor beta chains below, sequenced in a study of cytomegalovirus exposure and HLA in healthy donors (dated by TCRdb to about 2017). Receptor libraries were prepared by the immunoSEQ multiplex PCR assay. The table was pulled from immuneACCESS by TCRdb, which kept in-frame rearrangements only. Such tables lose some clones; where checked, under half of the loss comes from unresolved V genes, and the rest has no known cause. In all, the sample holds approximately 200,000 clones, and 75% to 85% of those were seen once. About an eighth of the sample comes from the top ten. Sequenced: PBMCs. The receptors shown here come from a woman aged 25 to 39 in good health and CMV-seropositive.

The gene calls are TRBV14 and TRBJ2-1, with D unclear. The germline V gene encodes CDR1 SGHDN and CDR2 FVKESK. The length of the CDR3 is 15 residues. V gave up 4 bases and J gave up 3 bases, with 13 bases separating them. CDR3 region: CASSPLGPLYNEQFF. The CDR3 DNA sequence: TGTGCCAGCAGCCCGCTTGGCCCCCTCTACAATGAGCAGTTCTTC.

The chain combines TRBV27 with TRBJ1-2; D might be TRBD1 (6 bases). V gave up 5 bases and J gave up 8 bases, with 15 bases separating them. Looked up from germline, CDR1 is MNHEY and CDR2 is SMNVEV (reference sequence). CDR3 length equals 13 residues. The CDR3 DNA sequence: TGTGCCAGCAGTCTAGGACAGTTTATGGGCTACACCTTC. It codes for CASSLGQFMGYTF.

The chain is built from TRBV19 and TRBJ1-1, with 7 nucleotides matching TRBD1. The CDR3 sequence is 14 residues long. The V and J ends lost 5 bases and 3 bases, in that order; junction bases with no gene match: 6. The germline V gene has CDR1 LNHDA and CDR2 SQIVND (reference sequence). The CDR3 sequence: CASSDEQGYTEAFF. The CDR3 nucleotides are TGTGCCAGTAGTGATGAACAGGGGTACACTGAAGCTTTCTTT.

The chain is built from TRBV11-2 and TRBJ2-6; 9 nucleotides agree with TRBD2. Germline lookup yields CDR1 SGHAT and CDR2 FQNNGV. The V segment lost 5 bases and the J segment 1 base; nucleotides outside the gene matches: 9. The CDR3 runs 18 residues. CDR3 residues: CASSSGFSGSSGANVLTF. The DNA for the CDR3 is TGTGCCAGCAGCAGCGGGTTTAGCGGGAGTTCTGGGGCCAACGTCCTGACTTTC.

This chain links TRBV2 with TRBJ2-2, with D possibly TRBD2 on 5 matching bases. The germline V gene encodes CDR1 SNHLY and CDR2 FYNNEI. This CDR3 contains 15 residues. The ends were cut back, 7 bases at V and 4 bases at J, with 16 bases in the middle. The CDR3, as DNA: TGTGCCAGCAAACGAACCCTCGGGGTCACCGGGGAGCTGTTTTTT. This sequence encodes CASKRTLGVTGELFF.

The V and J genes are TRBV7-9 and TRBJ2-2; 10 nucleotides line up with TRBD2. The CDR3 runs 15 residues. The germline CDR1 and CDR2 sequences are SEHNR and FQNEAQ (reference sequence). The V gene end was trimmed by 6 bases and the J gene end by 6 bases; junction bases not matched to a gene: 7. In DNA, the CDR3 is TGTGCCAGCAGACCCGGGACTAGCGATCCCGGGGAGCTGTTTTTT. Amino acid sequence: CASRPGTSDPGELFF.

The CDR3 sequence: CASSYDRGSEKLFF. In DNA, the CDR3 is TGTGCCAGCAGCTATGACAGGGGAAGTGAAAAACTGTTTTTT. This rearrangement joins TRBV7-9 to TRBJ1-4; 8 bases fit TRBD1. Germline V lookup: CDR1 SEHNR, CDR2 FQNEAQ (reference sequence). With 4 bases clipped from V and 7 bases from J, the junction kept 5 bases outside the gene matches. The CDR3 has 14 amino acids.

As to this clone: An end of the junction does not agree with germline; a read error may underlie this. The chain links TRBV7-7 to TRBJ2-3; 12 nucleotides line up with TRBD2. CDR1 SSHAT and CDR2 FNYEAQ come from the germline V gene (reference sequence). The CDR3 is 16 amino acids. The CDR3, as DNA: TGTGCTAGCAGCGAGGGGACTAGCGGGAGCACAGATACGCAGTATTTT. Amino acid sequence: CASSEGTSGSTDTQYF.

The J gene is TRBJ2-5, the V gene TRBV18, with D perhaps TRBD1 (6 bases). The CDR3 contains 13 residues. Germline V lookup: CDR1 KGHSH, CDR2 LQKENI. Trimming cost V 3 bases and J 5 bases, with 10 bases left between them. The CDR3 loop is CASSPSQGETQYF. In nucleotides, the CDR3 is TGTGCCAGCTCACCCTCGCAGGGGGAGACCCAGTACTTC.

CDR3 nucleotide sequence: TGCGCCAGCAGCTCCCTACAGGGGAGGACTGAAGCTTTCTTT. Its translation: CASSSLQGRTEAFF. The chain joins TRBV5-1 to TRBJ1-1, with TRBD1 identical over 7 bases. The CDR3 extends over 14 amino acids. V shed 3 bases and J 5 bases; nucleotides not matched to a gene: 7. Germline V gene data show CDR1 as SGHRS and CDR2 as YFSETQ.

V is TRBV5-4 and J is TRBJ2-2; tentatively, D is TRBD1 (5 bases). Between the trimmed V and J ends, which lost 0 bases and 6 bases, there was a span of 15 bases. Germline assignment: CDR1 SGHNT and CDR2 YYREEE (reference sequence). The CDR3 loop spans 16 amino acids. As DNA, the CDR3 is TGTGCCAGCAGCTTGGTGGTAGGGGATTTCCCCGGGGAGCTGTTTTTT. Amino acid sequence: CASSLVVGDFPGELFF.

This clone appeared once. This chain connects TRBV14 to TRBJ1-1; TRBD1 matches at 10 bases. The germline V gene has CDR1 SGHDN and CDR2 FVKESK. Germline trimming cut 4 bases from V and 4 bases from J; bases unmatched to any gene: 6. The CDR3 has 15 amino acids. The DNA for the CDR3 is TGTGCCAGCAGCCGGGCGGACAGGGGGATCACTGAAGCTTTCTTT. This gives the protein CASSRADRGITEAFF.

The V and J genes are TRBV6-6 and TRBJ2-2; a possible D gene is TRBD1 (6 bases). Germline V gene sequence: CDR1 MNHNY, CDR2 SVGAGI (reference sequence). The CDR3 totals 14 residues. V lost 0 bases and J 6 bases, leaving 8 bases between the germline ends. As DNA, the CDR3 is TGTGCCAGCAGTTACTCAGGGGGAGCCGGGGAGCTGTTTTTT. It codes for CASSYSGGAGELFF.

This sequence joins TRBV6-6 and TRBJ2-7, with D perhaps matching TRBD2 (6 bases). Germline V gene sequence: CDR1 MNHNY, CDR2 SVGAGI (reference sequence). V shed 0 bases and J shed 5 bases, with 14 bases lying between them. This CDR3 spans 15 amino acids. The CDR3 loop is CASSYSEGRGNEQYF. CDR3 nucleotide sequence: TGTGCCAGCAGTTACTCGGAGGGGAGAGGAAACGAGCAGTACTTC.

This chain links TRBV28 with TRBJ2-2; no definite D call. Germline values: CDR1 MDHEN, CDR2 SYDVKM. Trimming stripped 6 bases from V and 1 base from J, with 6 bases between. This CDR3 spans 13 amino acids. CDR3 sequence reads: CASRFLNTGELFF. The CDR3, as DNA: TGTGCCAGCAGATTCCTGAACACCGGGGAGCTGTTTTTT.

The chain joins TRBV27 to TRBJ1-2; TRBD1 matches at 9 bases. The ends lost 2 bases at V and 8 bases at J; junction bases unmatched: 6. Germline values: CDR1 MNHEY, CDR2 SMNVEV (reference sequence). This CDR3 is built from 14 residues. The CDR3 DNA reads as TGTGCCAGCAGTTTAAACAGGGGGCAGAACGGCTACACCTTC. This translates into CASSLNRGQNGYTF.

The V gene is TRBV18, the J gene TRBJ1-2, with a possible D match to TRBD1 (5 bases). CDR1 and CDR2 (germline): KGHSH, LQKENI. The V end lost 4 bases, the J end lost 8 bases, and 23 bases lay between the germline ends. CDR3 length: 16 amino acids. Here the CDR3 DNA reads TGTGCCAGCTCACAAGTAAATTCGGGACTCCGCATGGGCTACACCTTC. Translation: CASSQVNSGLRMGYTF. The full variable domain, with the rest looked up from reference TRBV18 and TRBJ1-2, is NAGVMQNPRHLVRRRGQEARLRCSPMKGHSHVYWYRQLPEEGLKFMVYLQKENIIDESGMPKERFSAEFPKEGPSILRIQQVVRGDSAAYFCASSQVNSGLRMGYTFGSGTRLTVV.

This chain links TRBV6-1 with TRBJ2-3, with TRBD1 matching over 8 bases. The germline CDR1 and CDR2 sequences are MNHNS and SASEGT. After removal of 6 bases from V and 4 bases from J, the junction contained 3 bases not matched to a gene. This CDR3 is 13 amino acids long. CDR3 in amino acids: CASSGTGADTQYF. CDR3 bases: TGTGCCAGCAGCGGGACAGGAGCAGATACGCAGTATTTT.

Concerning this clone: A read error may account for a junction end that differs from germline. The chain couples TRBV7-7 to TRBJ1-2; perhaps TRBD1 as D (5 bases). CDR1 is SSHAT and CDR2 is FNYEAQ in the germline V gene (reference sequence). This CDR3 has 15 amino acids. CDR3 residues: CASSHWQKGFNGYTF. The DNA of the CDR3 is TGTGCTAGCAGTCATTGGCAAAAGGGGTTCAATGGCTACACCTTC.

The chain recombines TRBV5-1 with TRBJ2-7, with D possibly being TRBD2 (7 bases). Looked up from germline, CDR1 is SGHRS and CDR2 is YFSETQ. This CDR3 has 16 residues. The ends were cut back, 4 bases at V and 4 bases at J, with 21 bases in the middle. The CDR3 is CASSPEGGGWVYEQYF. CDR3 DNA sequence: TGCGCCAGCAGCCCCGAAGGGGGGGGCTGGGTATACGAGCAGTACTTC.

The chain carries TRBV6-1 and TRBJ2-1; the D gene is possibly TRBD1 (6 bases). CDR3 length equals 12 residues. Germline assignment: CDR1 MNHNS and CDR2 SASEGT. Trimming left V 7 bases short and J 5 bases short, with 9 bases between. CDR3 region: CASKGQNNEQFF. CDR3 in DNA: TGTGCCAGCAAAGGACAGAACAATGAGCAGTTCTTC.

This clone was detected once. CDR3 sequence (DNA): TGTGCCAGCAGCTTAAAAGCGGGAGGGCCTTTCAATGAGCAGTTCTTC. It yields the protein CASSLKAGGPFNEQFF. The chain has TRBV7-9 and TRBJ2-1; 10 bases align to TRBD2. The germline V gene encodes CDR1 SEHNR and CDR2 FQNEAQ (reference sequence). This CDR3 is built from 16 residues. V lost 2 bases, J lost 6 bases, and 7 bases stayed unmatched.

The chain uses TRBV4-2 and TRBJ2-1, with 7 bases that match TRBD2. The CDR3 loop spans 15 amino acids. The V gene's germline CDR1 is LGHNA and CDR2 YNFKEQ. The J segment lost 9 bases and the V segment lost 3 bases, leaving 11 bases of the junction unmatched. As DNA, the CDR3 is TGTGCCAGCAGCCAGCCCGGACTAGATGTGGCTGAGCAGTTCTTC. This sequence encodes CASSQPGLDVAEQFF.